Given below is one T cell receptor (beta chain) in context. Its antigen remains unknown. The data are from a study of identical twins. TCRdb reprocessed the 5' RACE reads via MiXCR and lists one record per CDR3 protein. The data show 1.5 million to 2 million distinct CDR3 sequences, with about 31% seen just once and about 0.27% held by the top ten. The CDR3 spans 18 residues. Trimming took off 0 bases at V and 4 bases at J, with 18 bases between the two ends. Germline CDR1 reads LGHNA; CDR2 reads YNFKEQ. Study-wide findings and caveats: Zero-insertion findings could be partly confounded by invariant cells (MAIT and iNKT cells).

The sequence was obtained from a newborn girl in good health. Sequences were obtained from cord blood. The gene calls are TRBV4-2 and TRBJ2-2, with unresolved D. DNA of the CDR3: TGTGCCAGCAGCCAAGAGGGTTTTCGGCTAATGGCCACCGGGGAGCTGTTTTTT. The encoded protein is CASSQEGFRLMATGELFF.